A selection of T cell receptor beta chains follows, all from one sample in a study of identical twins. TCRdb itself ran the 5' RACE reads through MiXCR, one entry per CDR3 protein. This sample has about 900,000 distinct CDR3 sequences, with approximately 13% found just once. These records were also assigned to another study, of yellow fever vaccine responses in identical twins.

The sequencing input was PBMCs. The receptor source for this set is a woman under 30 in good health. Each CDR3 is given with its conserved first and last residue. D genes are given only for firm matches. Where a row states a size, it is once, few, many or the class of an expanded clone; other rows omit it.

d_call	clone_size	v_call	j_call	cdr3_nt	cdr3_aa
TRBD2	many	TRBV7-6	TRBJ2-7	TGTGCCAGCAGCCCCGGGACTACAAGCTCCTACGAGCAGTACTTC	CASSPGTTSSYEQYF
TRBD1	few	TRBV6-1	TRBJ2-3	TGTGCCAGCAGTGCGGGACAGGCGGGCACAGATACGCAGTATTTT	CASSAGQAGTDTQYF
TRBD2	few	TRBV13	TRBJ2-3	TGTGCCAGCAGATCTACACTAGCGGGGAGGAATCGGGATACGCAGTATTTT	CASRSTLAGRNRDTQYF
NA	many	TRBV6-5	TRBJ1-2	TGTGCCAGCAGTTACGCCCCAGGGAAGGGGCCCTATGGCTACACCTTC	CASSYAPGKGPYGYTF
NA	NA	TRBV2	TRBJ2-1	TGTGCCAGCAGTGAATCCATTATGAGGGCCAGCTCCTACAATGAGCAGTTCTTC	CASSESIMRASSYNEQFF
NA	many	TRBV20-1	TRBJ1-4	TGCAGTGCCCTTTTTATGGCAGCTTTAAATGAAAAACTGTTTTTT	CSALFMAALNEKLFF
NA	NA	TRBV13	TRBJ2-1	TGTGCCAGCAGCCCCGCATCCTGGCCCGGGAGCTCCTACAATGAGCAGTTCTTC	CASSPASWPGSSYNEQFF
NA	NA	TRBV5-1	TRBJ2-3	TGCGCCAGCAGCTTGCTGTCCGCCTCTCGCACAGATACGCAGTATTTT	CASSLLSASRTDTQYF
TRBD1	NA	TRBV20-1	TRBJ2-7	TGCAGTGCTAGTAGGACAGGGGAGTTACCCTACGAGCAGTACTTC	CSASRTGELPYEQYF
TRBD2	few	TRBV6-1	TRBJ2-3	TGTGCCAGCAGTGAGTGGGTGCATGGACTAGCTGGCACAGATACGCAGTATTTT	CASSEWVHGLAGTDTQYF
NA	NA	TRBV18	TRBJ2-1	TGTGCCAGCTCACTTGAAGCGGGCATACGTGAGCAGTTCTTC	CASSLEAGIREQFF